These 11 T cell receptor beta chains were sequenced from one sample in a study of Graves' ophthalmopathy and Graves' hyperthyroidism. Using RNA transcripts, the TCR beta CDR3 regions were amplified. Second-round multiplex PCR followed a first-round RT-PCR using HTBI primers. TCRdb re-derived calls from the multiplex PCR reads in MiXCR, one entry per CDR3 protein. Of 620,000 or so distinct CDR3 sequences listed, about a fifth are singletons. The sample was peripheral blood. The receptors originated from a woman aged 18-29 years with stable Graves' hyperthyroidism. Some clones in this sample may be carry-over from other donors' samples.

The chain uses TRBV3-1 and TRBJ2-3; 7 bases agree with TRBD2. CDR3 length: 16 residues. Germline CDR1 and CDR2: LGHDT and YNNKEL (reference sequence). Trimming took 5 bases from V and 0 from J; bases not matched to a gene: 8. The CDR3 coding sequence is TGTGCCAGCAGCTATGCTAGCGGACCTAGCACAGATACGCAGTATTTT. Its protein product is CASSYASGPSTDTQYF.

This clonotype was recorded a few times. A much bigger clone sits one base away, suggesting this may be a read error. The chain recombines TRBV2 with TRBJ2-5, with 10 bases fitting TRBD1. The CDR3 has 13 amino acids. Germline V gives CDR1 SNHLY, CDR2 FYNNEI. Trimming at V came to 6 bases and at J to 3 bases, leaving 1 base not matched to a gene. CDR3 nucleotide sequence: TGTGCCAGCAGGGGGACAGGGGAAGAGACCCAGTACTTC. Its protein is CASRGTGEETQYF. The full variable domain, its missing parts supplied by reference TRBV2 and TRBJ2-5, is EPEVTQTPSHQVTQMGQEVILRCVPISNHLYFYWYRQILGQKVEFLVSFYNNEISEKSEIFDDQFSVERPDGSNFTLKIRSTKLEDSAMYFCASRGTGEETQYFGPGTRLLVL.

This clonotype was found many times. The chain employs TRBV2 and TRBJ2-2; 12 nucleotides match TRBD2. The CDR3 spans 18 residues. CDR1 is SNHLY, CDR2 FYNNEI, per germline. Trimming at V came to 3 bases and at J to 6 bases, leaving 11 bases not matched to a gene. Written as DNA, the CDR3 is TGTGCCAGCAGTGATCGATTTCGACTAGCGGGAGAGGCCGGGGAGCTGTTTTTT. This encodes CASSDRFRLAGEAGELFF.

The V and J genes are TRBV7-2 and TRBJ2-7, with 8 bases matching TRBD2. The V gene end was trimmed by 5 bases and the J gene end by 3 bases; junction bases not matched to a gene: 6. Germline V gene data show CDR1 as SGHTA and CDR2 as FQGNSA. The CDR3 consists of 14 residues. The CDR3 sequence: CASSRQRGYYEQYF. The CDR3 DNA reads as TGTGCCAGCAGCCGCCAGCGGGGGTACTACGAGCAGTACTTC.

This clonotype was found once. The chain employs TRBV12-3 or TRBV12-4 and TRBJ1-1; TRBD1 might be the D (5 bases). The CDR3 has 15 amino acids. V lost 2 bases, J lost 4 bases, and 14 bases lay in between. The CDR3 bases are TGTGCCAGCAGTTTACGGAGGAGGGGCGGCACTGAAGCTTTCTTT. Its protein product is CASSLRRRGGTEAFF.

Concerning this clonotype: At one of its ends the junction is not consistent with the germline gene, which may arise from a read error. The gene calls are TRBV12-3 or TRBV12-4 and TRBJ2-2; possible D gene TRBD2, 6 bases. The CDR3 sequence is 14 residues long. This chain's CDR3 is CASRRSGRTGGLFF. The CDR3, as DNA: TGTGCCAGCAGACGATCCGGAAGAACCGGGGGGCTGTTTTTT.

This clonotype showed up many times. The chain couples TRBV6-1 to TRBJ2-7; D possibly corresponds to TRBD1 (6 bases). Germline loops: CDR1 MNHNS, CDR2 SASEGT. The CDR3 contains 14 residues. V gave up 8 bases and J gave up 3 bases, with 17 bases separating them. The CDR3 DNA reads as TGTGCCAGCGGGGACACCTTTCCCTACTACGAGCAGTACTTC. Translation: CASGDTFPYYEQYF.

In its sample, this clonotype was seen many times. The rearrangement joins TRBV30 to TRBJ1-2; 9 positions agree with TRBD1. Germline CDR1 and CDR2: GTSNPN and SVGIG (reference sequence). This CDR3 is 14 amino acids long. Trimming removed 0 bases from V and 4 bases from J; junction bases left unmatched: 3. CDR3 protein: CAWSVGQGPYGYTF. CDR3 in DNA: TGTGCCTGGAGTGTAGGACAGGGGCCCTATGGCTACACCTTC.

As for this clonotype: This may arise from a read error, as a much more abundant clone is one base away. The V call is TRBV6-1, the J call TRBJ2-4, with a weak D call TRBD1 (6 bases). CDR1 is MNHNS, CDR2 SASEGT, per germline. The CDR3 totals 15 residues. Here the CDR3 reads CASSDRGQAKNIRYF. For the CDR3, the DNA is TGTGCCAGCAGTGACAGGGGCCAAGCCAAAAACATTCGGTACTTC.

This clonotype was observed once. This chain links TRBV12-5 with TRBJ2-7; D is uncertain. The CDR3 extends over 13 amino acids. The germline V gene has CDR1 LGHNT and CDR2 FRNRAP. V lost 7 bases to trimming and J lost 5 bases, with 15 bases between them. The CDR3, as DNA: TGTGCTAGTGTCCTCCTCCCAGAACACGAGCAGTACTTC. Translating it yields CASVLLPEHEQYF.

This chain uses TRBV28 with TRBJ1-1; D may be TRBD1 (5 bases). The germline CDR1 and CDR2 sequences are MDHEN and SYDVKM. Deletions cut 4 bases from V and 6 bases from J, with 18 bases between. CDR3 length equals 15 residues. The CDR3 loop reads CASSSPPGQGAEAFF. In DNA form, the CDR3 reads TGTGCCAGCAGTTCCCCACCAGGGCAGGGTGCTGAAGCTTTCTTT.